One and the same sample provided the 25 T cell receptor beta chains below, sequenced in a study of T cells after posttransplantation cyclophosphamide. Cyclophosphamide on days +3 and +4 followed busulfan-fludarabine conditioning and a marrow graft. Using immunoSEQ multiplex PCR, the repertoire was profiled, and TCRdb retains in-frame clones only, with some absent. The sample consists of 15,000 or so clones, 92% of them appearing once. Material: CD4+ T cells sorted from blood, obtained after allogeneic stem cell transplant with posttransplant cyclophosphamide. The receptors derive from a male patient aged 60 to 75 who received an allogeneic stem cell transplant from a related donor and was CMV-positive. Part of the T cells may come from the graft donor.

J is TRBJ1-1 and V is TRBV5-1; 7 bases are shared with TRBD1. Looked up from germline, CDR1 is SGHRS and CDR2 is YFSETQ. V lost 0 bases and J lost 4; bases outside the gene matches: 12. This CDR3 is built from 17 residues. CDR3 in amino acids: CASSLGAGGTSRTEAFF. CDR3 DNA: TGCGCCAGCAGCTTGGGAGCAGGGGGGACCTCTCGCACTGAAGCTTTCTTT.

V usage is TRBV7-2 and J usage is TRBJ2-3; 10 nucleotides agree with TRBD2. The CDR3 runs to 14 residues. Per germline, CDR1 SGHTA and CDR2 FQGNSA. Germline trimming cut 4 bases from V and 4 bases from J; bases unmatched to any gene: 2. This CDR3 is CASSSLAGPDTQYF. The CDR3 nucleotides read TGTGCCAGCAGCTCACTAGCGGGGCCAGATACGCAGTATTTT.

Only one count was recorded for this clone. The chain has TRBV5-4 and TRBJ1-4, with D maybe TRBD1 (5 bases). Germline CDR1 reads SGHNT; CDR2 reads YYREEE (reference sequence). The CDR3 runs to 14 residues. Trimming took 2 bases from V and 5 from J, leaving 10 bases between them. The CDR3 loop is CASSFFTGNEKLFF. The CDR3 DNA is TGTGCCAGCAGCTTTTTTACAGGAAATGAAAAACTGTTTTTT.

The chain couples TRBV10-1 to TRBJ2-2; TRBD1 matches 12 bases. This CDR3 has 17 amino acids. CDR1 WNHNN and CDR2 SYGVQD come from the germline V gene (reference sequence). V shed 0 bases and J 7 bases; nucleotides not matched to a gene: 6. The CDR3 loop is CASSESRDRGQGGELFF. CDR3 in DNA: TGCGCCAGCAGTGAGTCGAGGGACAGGGGGCAGGGCGGGGAGCTGTTTTTT.

The chain carries TRBV4-3 and TRBJ2-7; 8 bases map to TRBD2. The CDR3 totals 14 residues. The V segment lost 4 bases and the J segment 3 bases; nucleotides outside the gene matches: 5. Germline V CDR1 and CDR2: LGHNA, YSLEER. The CDR3 sequence is CASSPGLGVYEQYF. DNA for the CDR3: TGCGCCAGCAGCCCGGGACTAGGTGTCTACGAGCAGTACTTC.

The chain carries TRBV10-3 and TRBJ2-3; 9 bases match TRBD1. The germline CDR1 and CDR2 sequences are ENHRY and SYGVKD. The V segment lost 7 bases and the J segment 1 base; nucleotides outside the gene matches: 6. CDR3 length equals 15 residues. The DNA of the CDR3 is TGTGCCATCAACAACCGGGACAGGGGCACAGATACGCAGTATTTT. Its translation: CAINNRDRGTDTQYF.

The chain recombines TRBV6-1 with TRBJ1-5; D gene unclear. This CDR3 is built from 14 residues. Trimming shortened V by 2 bases and J by 0 bases, and 5 bases separated the two germline ends. Germline loops: CDR1 MNHNS, CDR2 SASEGT. CDR3 amino acids: CASSEQFSNQPQHF. As DNA, the CDR3 is TGTGCCAGCAGTGAACAATTTAGCAATCAGCCCCAGCATTTT.

The chain employs TRBV7-8 and TRBJ2-7; no clear D. CDR3 length: 14 residues. CDR1 SGHVS and CDR2 FQNEAQ come from the germline V gene. The V gene lost 1 base and the J gene lost 0 bases, with 7 bases spanning the gap. The CDR3 region has the DNA TGTGCCAGCAGCTTAGGAACCAGCTCCTACGAGCAGTACTTC. It yields the protein CASSLGTSSYEQYF.

The chain employs TRBV7-2 and TRBJ1-3, with no clear D. This CDR3 region has 15 residues. Per germline, CDR1 SGHTA and CDR2 FQGNSA. With 1 base removed from V and 0 bases from J, the gap between germline ends came to 7 bases. The chain's CDR3 is CASSLGGPSGNTIYF. CDR3 in DNA: TGTGCCAGCAGCTTAGGAGGCCCCTCTGGAAACACCATATATTTT.

J is TRBJ1-3 and V is TRBV7-2; no firm D call. From germline, CDR1 is SGHTA and CDR2 FQGNSA. Between the trimmed V and J ends, which lost 5 bases and 2 bases, there was a span of 10 bases. This CDR3 contains 14 residues. DNA for the CDR3: TGTGCCAGCAGCCCCGGAGGCACTGGAAACACCATATATTTT. It codes for CASSPGGTGNTIYF.

The CDR3 nucleotides read TGTGCCAGCTCACACAACAGGGATTCCTACGAGCAGTACTTC. Its protein is CASSHNRDSYEQYF. The genes are TRBV18 and TRBJ2-7, with D possibly matching TRBD1 (6 bases). Germline assignment: CDR1 KGHSH and CDR2 LQKENI. The CDR3 has 14 amino acids. With 4 bases removed from V and 1 base from J, the gap between germline ends came to 11 bases.

The CDR3 DNA is TGCGCCAGCAGCCAAGATAGACAGGGGCGGACTGAAGCTTTCTTT. Residues: CASSQDRQGRTEAFF. The chain recombines TRBV4-3 with TRBJ1-1, with 8 bases that match TRBD1. The CDR3 is made up of 15 amino acids. With 0 bases clipped from V and 5 bases from J, the junction kept 5 bases outside the gene matches. Germline V gene sequence: CDR1 LGHNA, CDR2 YSLEER.

The V call is TRBV30, the J call TRBJ1-4, with 8 bases identical to TRBD1. The length of the CDR3 is 12 residues. The germline CDR1 and CDR2 sequences are GTSNPN and SVGIG (reference sequence). V shed 4 bases, J shed 8 bases, and the junction held 3 bases outside the gene matches. The CDR3 DNA is TGTGCCTGGAACAGGGGGTCGGAAAAACTGTTTTTT. This gives the protein CAWNRGSEKLFF.

The gene calls are TRBV2 and TRBJ1-5, with no clear D. The CDR3 totals 13 residues. Trimming cost V 6 bases and J 5 bases, with 11 bases left between them. CDR1 is SNHLY and CDR2 is FYNNEI in the germline V gene. In DNA form, the CDR3 reads TGTGCCAGCAGGCAGGAGGAAGATCAGCCCCAGCATTTT. Residues: CASRQEEDQPQHF.

The CDR3 nucleotides read TGTGCCAGCAGTTTAGGACTAGCGGGGGGGTACCAAGAGACCCAGTACTTC. Residues: CASSLGLAGGYQETQYF. The genes are TRBV27 and TRBJ2-5; 15 bases map to TRBD2. This CDR3 spans 17 amino acids. Germline CDR1 is MNHEY and CDR2 is SMNVEV (reference sequence). With V trimmed by 2 bases and J by 0 bases, 1 base remained unmatched.

This clone appeared a single time. This chain links TRBV30 with TRBJ1-4; D not certain. The CDR3 spans 15 residues. Germline CDR1 GTSNPN, CDR2 SVGIG (reference sequence). The V end was cut by 0 bases, the J end by 8 bases, with 16 bases between. CDR3 sequence: CAWSVQSTPGEKLFF. The CDR3 DNA is TGTGCCTGGAGTGTACAGAGCACCCCGGGGGAAAAACTGTTTTTT.

The chain couples TRBV7-2 to TRBJ1-3; tentative D call: TRBD1 (5 bases). The CDR3 is 15 amino acids. Germline CDR1 reads SGHTA; CDR2 reads FQGNSA. V was pared by 8 bases and J by 5 bases, with 19 bases between. The CDR3 region is CASSGEALGRNTIYF. In DNA form, the CDR3 reads TGTGCCAGCTCGGGGGAGGCCCTCGGCAGAAACACCATATATTTT. The full variable domain, rest sourced from reference TRBV7-2 and TRBJ1-3, is GAGVSQSPSNKVTEKGKDVELRCDPISGHTALYWYRQSLGQGLEFLIYFQGNSAPDKSGLPSDRFSAERTGGSVSTLTIQRTQQEDSAVYLCASSGEALGRNTIYFGEGSWLTVV.

This clone was recorded once. The gene calls are TRBV28 and TRBJ1-2; no clear D. Germline CDR1 is MDHEN and CDR2 is SYDVKM. The CDR3 has 17 residues. V was shortened by 1 base and J by 2 bases, with 17 bases between the two germline ends. CDR3 region: CASSLLSGSGGNYGYTF. The CDR3, as DNA: TGTGCCAGCAGTTTATTGTCGGGGAGCGGCGGGAACTATGGCTACACCTTC.

The rearrangement joins TRBV5-8 to TRBJ2-1; 11 positions agree with TRBD2. With V trimmed by 5 bases and J by 7 bases, 11 bases remained unmatched. Germline CDR1 is SGHTS and CDR2 is YDEGEE. There are 16 residues in the CDR3. The CDR3 is CASSLRSLAGVNEQFF. In DNA, the CDR3 is TGTGCCAGCAGTTTGAGGTCACTAGCGGGGGTTAATGAGCAGTTCTTC.

This clone was detected a few times. V usage is TRBV6-1 and J usage is TRBJ1-4; D unclear. Germline V lookup: CDR1 MNHNS, CDR2 SASEGT. CDR3 length: 16 amino acids. V was clipped by 2 bases and J by 1 base, with 11 bases between them. This CDR3 is CASSELNAVTNEKLFF. The CDR3 bases are TGTGCCAGCAGTGAACTGAACGCAGTAACTAATGAAAAACTGTTTTTT.

The rearrangement uses TRBV18 and TRBJ2-7; 9 bases agree with TRBD1. The junction had 5 bases not matched to a gene; V was cut back by 2 bases and J by 6 bases. CDR1 and CDR2 from the germline V gene are KGHSH and LQKENI. The CDR3 extends over 14 amino acids. CDR3 protein: CASSPVETGGEQYF. The CDR3, as DNA: TGTGCCAGCTCACCAGTCGAGACAGGGGGCGAGCAGTACTTC.

The V call is TRBV10-3, the J call TRBJ1-5, with 10 bases lining up with TRBD1. This CDR3 has 15 amino acids. Germline-derived CDR1 and CDR2 are ENHRY and SYGVKD. V shed 5 bases, J shed 3 bases, and the junction held 4 bases outside the gene matches. In DNA, the CDR3 is TGTGCCATCAGTCCGGGACAGGGGAACAATCAGCCCCAGCATTTT. Its translation: CAISPGQGNNQPQHF.

A remark on this clone: This CDR3 is also generated by other DNA sequences in the sample. The CDR3 region is CASTPTGNTYNEQFF. Here the CDR3 DNA reads TGTGCCAGTACCCCGACAGGGAATACCTACAATGAGCAGTTCTTC. V gene TRBV19 combines with J gene TRBJ2-1; 7 bases align to TRBD1. The CDR3 totals 15 residues. The germline V gene has CDR1 LNHDA and CDR2 SQIVND (reference sequence). The ends lost 7 bases at V and 2 bases at J; junction bases unmatched: 8.

J is TRBJ2-3 and V is TRBV4-3, with 13 bases fitting TRBD2. This CDR3 is built from 18 residues. V trimming: 4 bases; J trimming: 3 bases; junction bases outside the gene matches: 10. From germline, CDR1 is LGHNA and CDR2 YSLEER. The CDR3 DNA reads as TGCGCCAGCAGCCGGTTATATAGGACTAGCGGGGGTACAGATACGCAGTATTTT. Protein sequence: CASSRLYRTSGGTDTQYF.

The rearrangement joins TRBV7-9 to TRBJ2-7; D call uncertain. The CDR3 totals 13 residues. The V gene lost 4 bases and the J gene lost 2 bases, with 9 bases spanning the gap. CDR1 and CDR2 from the germline V gene are SEHNR and FQNEAQ (reference sequence). CDR3 loop: CASSSPRAYEQYF. CDR3 bases: TGTGCCAGCAGCTCCCCCCGGGCCTACGAGCAGTACTTC.